This T cell receptor (beta chain) was recovered during a study of graft-versus-host responses after intestinal transplantation. On the study more broadly: Induction with anti-thymocyte globulin, then tacrolimus and steroids for three to four years, was given to all recipients.

Deletions cut 4 bases from V and 8 bases from J, with 14 bases between. Germline CDR1 KGHSH, CDR2 LQKENI. CDR3 size: 13 residues. A remark on this clone: Its target is not known.

Libraries were prepared by immunoSEQ multiplex PCR; TCRdb keeps only in-frame clonotypes and omits some of them. The table includes tens of thousands of clones, roughly 78% detected once. The clonotype was recovered from a human donor who was the organ donor for an intestinal transplant. The gene calls are TRBV18 and TRBJ1-2; tentative D call: TRBD1 (5 bases). The sequences come from unstimulated CD8+ T cells sorted from spleen or lymph node cells, collected before transplant. The CDR3 bases are TGTGCCAGCTCACACGCAGGGTCTTGGGGCTACACCTTC. Amino acids: CASSHAGSWGYTF.